This T cell receptor (beta chain) was captured by sequencing in a study of shared clonotypes between healthy human individuals. Germline lookup yields CDR1 KGHSH and CDR2 LQKENI. V shed 5 bases and J 5 bases; nucleotides not matched to a gene: 8. This CDR3 is built from 15 residues. This clone came up a few times. Some clones are missing from TCRdb's copy, which holds only in-frame ones; the method was immunoSEQ multiplex PCR. The sample yields a few million clones, around nine tenths seen once. The receptor was derived from a man between 18 and 29 years old in good health. The chain combines TRBV18 with TRBJ1-4, with 7 bases aligning to TRBD1. Sequences were obtained from naive CD4+ T cells sorted from blood. Subset noted: CD45RA+ positively selected. CDR3 coding DNA: TGTGCCAGCTCAGGTGGACAGGAAGCAAATGAAAAACTGTTTTTT. Translated: CASSGGQEANEKLFF.